The entry below describes one T cell receptor (beta chain). There are a few counts of this clonotype. No cognate antigen has been identified for it. The input lacks base qualities; no much larger clone sits a single base away. The germline V and J ends show losses of 6 bases and 3 bases respectively, and no gene match explains 3 bases of the junction. CDR1 and CDR2, per the germline V gene, are SGHTA and FQGNSA. The CDR3 measures 13 amino acids from cysteine to phenylalanine. Only the CDR3 DNA is retained, 39 bases long and in frame from the first base. Reading the label with the study, this specimen's treatment or condition is: live attenuated yellow fever vaccine strain. At every blood-draw timepoint, two biological replicates of bulk PBMCs were collected. A standard Ficoll-Paque protocol was used to isolate PBMCs from peripheral blood. RNA was extracted with TriZol from bulk PBMCs, CD4 and CD8 fractions, and dextramer-positive and dextramer-negative fractions.

TCR cDNA was synthesized by 5'RACE template switching, which introduced a universal primer site and unique molecular identifiers. Priming for cDNA synthesis came from both the TCR alpha and TCR beta constant segments. Libraries were amplified in two PCR steps, with sample barcodes and sequencing adapters added in the second step. Sequencing of libraries was performed on Illumina HiSeq 2500 (2x100 bp) or NovaSeq (2x150 bp). The paper's data handling went like this. Reads were demultiplexed and collapsed into UMI consensus sequences with MIGEC, and V(D)J alignment was performed with MiXCR. Using edgeR on replicate PBMC samples, clonotypes were called vaccine-responding if FDR was below 0.01 and the log2 fold change was above 5 up to day 15. Bulk clonotypes were assigned CD4 or CD8 identity according to which sequenced CD4 or CD8 repertoire held them at higher abundance. TCRdb reran the public reads through fastp at Q25 and MiXCR, keeping productive beta chains. Entries that share a CDR3 protein sequence are merged under the most common genes and DNA. TCRdb, not the authors, supplied the V and J calls. This sample lists some 350,000 distinct CDR3 sequences; around a tenth were detected once. Roughly 18% of the sample is held by the ten biggest clonotypes.

These data originate in a study of T cells after yellow fever vaccination (dated by TCRdb to between 2018 and 2021). With respect to the entire study: The SMART-Seq v4 Ultra Low Input RNA kit was used to prepare libraries from fractions with low cell numbers. To follow T-cell clones before and after both primary and booster YFV17D yellow fever vaccination, bulk TCR alpha and beta repertoires underwent longitudinal sequencing. Two healthy male donors made up the cohort, one aged 18 to 29 years and the other aged 30 to 40 years. Blood was drawn at multiple timepoints before and after primary and secondary immunization, with bulk PBMC replicates and cell subsets isolated.

The investigation overall reported the following: Because the study included only a couple of donors, the extent to which the findings can be generalized is limited. Most clones expanded after primary vaccination were re-detected after the booster (almost 98% of CD4 and more than 70% of CD8), suggesting broad memory maintenance. The secondary T-cell response was found to be weaker but faster than the primary response, with a peak reached on day 5 rather than on day 15. Computational filtering was required because FACS-sorted repertoires could contain abundant contaminating clonotypes from the bulk population. A small fraction of clonotypes showed up in both the CD4 and CD8 compartments, probably as a result of convergent recombination.

The V gene is TRBV7-2 and the J gene is TRBJ2-3; TRBD2 agrees with 7 junctional bases. The sequence derives from a man younger than 30 who received the YFV17D yellow fever vaccine. This specimen consisted of PBMCs, obtained on the day of the first yellow fever vaccination. CDR3 sequence: CASSWDYTDTQYF. In nucleotide form, the sequence is TGTGCCAGCAGTTGGGACTATACAGATACGCAGTATTTT.